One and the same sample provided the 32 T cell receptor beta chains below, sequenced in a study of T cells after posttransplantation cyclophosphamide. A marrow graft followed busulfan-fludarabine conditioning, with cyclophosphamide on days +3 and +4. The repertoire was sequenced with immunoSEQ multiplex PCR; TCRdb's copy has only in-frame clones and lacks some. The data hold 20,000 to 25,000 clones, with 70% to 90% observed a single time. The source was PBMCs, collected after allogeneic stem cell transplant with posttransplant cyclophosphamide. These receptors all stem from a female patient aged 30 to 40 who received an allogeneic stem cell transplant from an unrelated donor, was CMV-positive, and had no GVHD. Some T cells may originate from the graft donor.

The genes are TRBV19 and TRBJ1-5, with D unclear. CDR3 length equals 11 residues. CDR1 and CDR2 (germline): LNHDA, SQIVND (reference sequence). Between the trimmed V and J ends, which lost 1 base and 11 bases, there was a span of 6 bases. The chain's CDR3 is CASSIGSSQHF. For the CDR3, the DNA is TGTGCCAGTAGTATAGGTAGTTCCCAGCATTTT.

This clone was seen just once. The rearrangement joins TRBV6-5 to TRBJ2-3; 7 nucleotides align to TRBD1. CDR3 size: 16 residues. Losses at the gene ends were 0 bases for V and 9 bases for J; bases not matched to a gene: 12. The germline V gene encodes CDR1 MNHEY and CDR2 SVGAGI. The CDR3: CASSYSRVTGAGTQYF. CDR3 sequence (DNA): TGTGCCAGCAGTTACTCGAGGGTCACAGGGGCAGGAACGCAGTATTTT.

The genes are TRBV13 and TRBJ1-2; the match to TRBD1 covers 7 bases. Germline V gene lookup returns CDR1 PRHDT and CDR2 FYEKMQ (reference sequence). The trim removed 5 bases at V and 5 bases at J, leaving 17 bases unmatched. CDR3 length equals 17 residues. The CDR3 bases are TGTGCCAGCAGCAGCCGGGACAGCCAGAGCCAACGATATGGCTACACCTTC. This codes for CASSSRDSQSQRYGYTF.

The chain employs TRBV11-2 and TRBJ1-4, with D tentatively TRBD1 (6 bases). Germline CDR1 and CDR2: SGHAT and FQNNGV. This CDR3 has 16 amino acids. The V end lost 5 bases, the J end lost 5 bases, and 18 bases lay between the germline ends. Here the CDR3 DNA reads TGTGCCAGCAGCCCCCCATCGACAGGCCGGAATGAAAAACTGTTTTTT. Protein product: CASSPPSTGRNEKLFF.

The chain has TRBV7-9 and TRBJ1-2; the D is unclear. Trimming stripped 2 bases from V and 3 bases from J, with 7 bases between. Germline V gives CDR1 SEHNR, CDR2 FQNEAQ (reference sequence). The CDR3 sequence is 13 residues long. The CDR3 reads CASSLREDYGYTF. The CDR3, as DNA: TGTGCCAGCAGCTTACGGGAGGACTATGGCTACACCTTC.

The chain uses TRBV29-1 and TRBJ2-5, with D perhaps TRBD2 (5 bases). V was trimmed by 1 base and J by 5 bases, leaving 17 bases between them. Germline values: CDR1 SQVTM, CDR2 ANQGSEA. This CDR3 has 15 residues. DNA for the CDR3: TGCAGCGTTGAAGTGCCCACTACTAGTAAGGAGACCCAGTACTTC. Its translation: CSVEVPTTSKETQYF.

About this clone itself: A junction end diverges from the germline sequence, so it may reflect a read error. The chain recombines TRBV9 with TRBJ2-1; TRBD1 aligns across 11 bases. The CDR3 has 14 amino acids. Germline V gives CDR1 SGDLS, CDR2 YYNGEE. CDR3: CASNVEGQGGGQFF. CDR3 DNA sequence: TGTGCCAGCAACGTAGAGGGACAGGGGGGGGGTCAGTTCTTC. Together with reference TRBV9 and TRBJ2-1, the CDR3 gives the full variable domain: DSGVTQTPKHLITATGQRVTLRCSPRSGDLSVYWYQQSLDQGLQFLIQYYNGEERAKGNILERFSAQQFPDLHSELNLSSLELGDSALYFCASNVEGQGGGQFFGPGTRLTVL.

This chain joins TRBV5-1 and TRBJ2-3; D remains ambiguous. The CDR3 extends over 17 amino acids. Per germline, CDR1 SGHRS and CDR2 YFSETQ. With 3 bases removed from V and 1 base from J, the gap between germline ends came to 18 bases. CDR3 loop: CASSSPSDPMGTDTQYF. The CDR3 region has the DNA TGCGCCAGCAGCTCACCTAGTGACCCGATGGGCACAGATACGCAGTATTTT.

DNA of the CDR3: TGTGCCAGCAGTGACCGGGACAGGGCTGAGCAGTTCTTC. Translation gives CASSDRDRAEQFF. This chain links TRBV6-5 with TRBJ2-1, with 9 positions matching TRBD1. Trimming cost V 5 bases and J 9 bases; bases outside gene matches: 5. The CDR3 runs 13 residues. Germline CDR1 MNHEY, CDR2 SVGAGI.

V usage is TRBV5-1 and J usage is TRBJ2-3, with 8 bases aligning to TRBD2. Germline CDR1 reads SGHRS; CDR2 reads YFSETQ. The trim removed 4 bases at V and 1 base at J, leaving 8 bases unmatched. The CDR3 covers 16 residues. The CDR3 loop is CASSNRTTSGTDTQYF. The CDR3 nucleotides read TGCGCCAGCAGCAACCGCACGACTAGCGGCACAGATACGCAGTATTTT. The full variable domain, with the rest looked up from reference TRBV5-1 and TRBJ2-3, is KAGVTQTPRYLIKTRGQQVTLSCSPISGHRSVSWYQQTPGQGLQFLFEYFSETQRNKGNFPGRFSGRQFSNSRSEMNVSTLELGDSALYLCASSNRTTSGTDTQYFGPGTRLTVL.

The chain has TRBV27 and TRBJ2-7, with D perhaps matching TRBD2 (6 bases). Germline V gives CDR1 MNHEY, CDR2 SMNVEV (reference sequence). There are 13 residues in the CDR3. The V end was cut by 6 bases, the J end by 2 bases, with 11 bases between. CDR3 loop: CASSPGVAYEQYF. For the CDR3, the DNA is TGTGCCAGCAGCCCGGGGGTGGCCTACGAGCAGTACTTC.

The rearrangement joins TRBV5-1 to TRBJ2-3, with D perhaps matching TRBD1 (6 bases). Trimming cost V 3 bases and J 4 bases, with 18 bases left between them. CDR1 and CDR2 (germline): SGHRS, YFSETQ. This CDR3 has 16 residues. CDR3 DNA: TGCGCCAGCAGCTATGCAGGGGCTTCTGGGGCAGATACGCAGTATTTT. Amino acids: CASSYAGASGADTQYF.

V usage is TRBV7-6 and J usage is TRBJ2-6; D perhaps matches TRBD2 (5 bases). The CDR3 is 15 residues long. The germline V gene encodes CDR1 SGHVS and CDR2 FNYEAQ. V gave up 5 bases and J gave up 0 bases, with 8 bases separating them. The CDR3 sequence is CASSTGSSGANVLTF. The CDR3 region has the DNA TGTGCCAGCAGCACGGGGAGCTCTGGGGCCAACGTCCTGACTTTC.

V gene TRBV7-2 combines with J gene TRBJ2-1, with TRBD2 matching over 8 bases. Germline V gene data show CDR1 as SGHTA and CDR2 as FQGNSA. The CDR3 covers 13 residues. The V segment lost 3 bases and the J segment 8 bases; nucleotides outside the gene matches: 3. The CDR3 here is CASSFGGGDEQFF. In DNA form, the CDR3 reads TGTGCCAGCAGCTTCGGGGGGGGAGATGAGCAGTTCTTC. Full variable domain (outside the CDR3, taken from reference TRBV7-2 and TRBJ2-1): GAGVSQSPSNKVTEKGKDVELRCDPISGHTALYWYRQSLGQGLEFLIYFQGNSAPDKSGLPSDRFSAERTGGSVSTLTIQRTQQEDSAVYLCASSFGGGDEQFFGPGTRLTVL.

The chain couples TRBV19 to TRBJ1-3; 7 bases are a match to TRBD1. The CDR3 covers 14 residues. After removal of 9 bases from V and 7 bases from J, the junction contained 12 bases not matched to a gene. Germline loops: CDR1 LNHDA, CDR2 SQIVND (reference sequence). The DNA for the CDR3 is TGTGCCAGCCACACAACAGGGGCCGGGAACACCATATATTTT. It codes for CASHTTGAGNTIYF.

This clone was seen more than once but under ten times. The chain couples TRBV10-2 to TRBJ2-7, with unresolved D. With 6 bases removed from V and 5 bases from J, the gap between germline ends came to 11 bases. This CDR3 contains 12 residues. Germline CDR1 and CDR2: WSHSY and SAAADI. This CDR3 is CASRAIADEQYF. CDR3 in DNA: TGCGCCAGCAGGGCTATAGCCGACGAGCAGTACTTC.

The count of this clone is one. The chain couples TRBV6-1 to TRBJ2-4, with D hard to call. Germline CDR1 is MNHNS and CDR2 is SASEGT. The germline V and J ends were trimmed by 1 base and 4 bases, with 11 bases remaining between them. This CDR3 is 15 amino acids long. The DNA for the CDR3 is TGTGCCAGCAGTGAAGGGGCAGGAACTAAAAACATTCAGTACTTC. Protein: CASSEGAGTKNIQYF.

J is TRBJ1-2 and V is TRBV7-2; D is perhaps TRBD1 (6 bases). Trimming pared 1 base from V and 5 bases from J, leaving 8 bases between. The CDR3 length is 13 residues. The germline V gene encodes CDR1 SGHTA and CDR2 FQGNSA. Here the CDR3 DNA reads TGTGCCAGCAGCTTAGACAGGGTGTATGGCTACACCTTC. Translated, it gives CASSLDRVYGYTF.

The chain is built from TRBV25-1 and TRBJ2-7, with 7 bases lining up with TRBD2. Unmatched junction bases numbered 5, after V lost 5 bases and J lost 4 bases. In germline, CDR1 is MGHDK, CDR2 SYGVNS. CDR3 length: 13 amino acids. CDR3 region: CASSHTSDYEQYF. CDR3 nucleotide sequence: TGTGCCAGCAGTCATACTAGCGATTACGAGCAGTACTTC.

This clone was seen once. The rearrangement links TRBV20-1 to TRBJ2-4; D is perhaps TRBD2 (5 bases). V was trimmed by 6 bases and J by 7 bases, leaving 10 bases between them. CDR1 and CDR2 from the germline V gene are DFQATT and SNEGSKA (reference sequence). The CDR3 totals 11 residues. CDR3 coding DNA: TGCAGTGCACCACTAGTGAACATTCAGTACTTC. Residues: CSAPLVNIQYF.

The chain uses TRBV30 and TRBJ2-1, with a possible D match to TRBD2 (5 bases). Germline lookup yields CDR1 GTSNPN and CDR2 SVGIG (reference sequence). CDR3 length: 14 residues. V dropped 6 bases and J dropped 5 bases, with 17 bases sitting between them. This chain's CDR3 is CACTDFYAHNEQFF. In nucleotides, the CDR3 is TGTGCCTGTACGGACTTCTATGCGCACAATGAGCAGTTCTTC.

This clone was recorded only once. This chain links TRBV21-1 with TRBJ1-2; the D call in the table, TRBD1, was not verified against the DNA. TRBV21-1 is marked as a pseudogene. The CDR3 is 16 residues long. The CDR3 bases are TGTGCCAGCAGCAAATCCTTAGTAGAGGGGGCGGGTGGCTACACCTTC. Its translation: CASSKSLVEGAGGYTF.

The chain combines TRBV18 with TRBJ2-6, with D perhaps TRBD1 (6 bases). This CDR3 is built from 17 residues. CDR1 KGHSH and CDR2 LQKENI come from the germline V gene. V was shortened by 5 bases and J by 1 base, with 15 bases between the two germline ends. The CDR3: CASSAVDRRSGANVLTF. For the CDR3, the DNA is TGTGCCAGCTCAGCCGTGGACAGAAGATCTGGGGCCAACGTCCTGACTTTC.

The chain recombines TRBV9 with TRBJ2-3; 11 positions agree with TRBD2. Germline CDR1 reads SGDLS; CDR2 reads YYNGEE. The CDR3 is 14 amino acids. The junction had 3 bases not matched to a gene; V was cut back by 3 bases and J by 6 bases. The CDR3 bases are TGTGCCAGCAGCGGCGTAGCGGGGGGGGATACGCAGTATTTT. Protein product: CASSGVAGGDTQYF.

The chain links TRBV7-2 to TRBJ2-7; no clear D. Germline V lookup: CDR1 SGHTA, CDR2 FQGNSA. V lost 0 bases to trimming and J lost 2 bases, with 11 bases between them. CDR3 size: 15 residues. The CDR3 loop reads CASSLAGSWTYEQYF. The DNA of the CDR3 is TGTGCCAGCAGCTTAGCGGGCAGTTGGACCTACGAGCAGTACTTC.

CDR3 sequence reads: CASSLAVEGAGVLDYNEQFF. CDR3 DNA: TGCGCCAGCAGCTTAGCGGTGGAGGGAGCGGGGGTCCTGGACTACAATGAGCAGTTCTTC. The chain employs TRBV5-1 and TRBJ2-1; 8 bases agree with TRBD2. Germline V gene sequence: CDR1 SGHRS, CDR2 YFSETQ. The CDR3 is made up of 20 amino acids. J was trimmed by 3 bases and V by 2 bases; bases with no gene match: 19.

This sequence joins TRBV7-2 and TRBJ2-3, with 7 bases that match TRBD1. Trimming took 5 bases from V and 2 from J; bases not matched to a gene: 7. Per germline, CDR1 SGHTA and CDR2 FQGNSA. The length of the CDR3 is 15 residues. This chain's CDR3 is CASSQGQAYTDTQYF. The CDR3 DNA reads TGTGCCAGCAGCCAAGGACAGGCCTACACAGATACGCAGTATTTT. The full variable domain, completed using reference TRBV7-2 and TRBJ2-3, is GAGVSQSPSNKVTEKGKDVELRCDPISGHTALYWYRQSLGQGLEFLIYFQGNSAPDKSGLPSDRFSAERTGGSVSTLTIQRTQQEDSAVYLCASSQGQAYTDTQYFGPGTRLTVL.

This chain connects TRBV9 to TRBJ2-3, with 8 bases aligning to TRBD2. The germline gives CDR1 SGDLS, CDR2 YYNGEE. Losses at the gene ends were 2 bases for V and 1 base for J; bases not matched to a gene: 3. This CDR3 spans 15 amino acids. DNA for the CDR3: TGTGCCAGCAGCGTCTCAGCGGGGGGCACAGATACGCAGTATTTT. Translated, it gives CASSVSAGGTDTQYF.

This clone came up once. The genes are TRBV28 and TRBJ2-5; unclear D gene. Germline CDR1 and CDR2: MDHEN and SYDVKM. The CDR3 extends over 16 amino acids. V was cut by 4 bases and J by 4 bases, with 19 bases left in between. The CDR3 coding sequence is TGTGCCAGCAGTTCATCCCTTAGTAGCAAGAGAGAGACCCAGTACTTC. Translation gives CASSSSLSSKRETQYF. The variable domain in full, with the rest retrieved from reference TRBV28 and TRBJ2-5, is DVKVTQSSRYLVKRTGEKVFLECVQDMDHENMFWYRQDPGLGLRLIYFSYDVKMKEKGDIPEGYSVSREKKERFSLILESASTNQTSMYLCASSSSLSSKRETQYFGPGTRLLVL.

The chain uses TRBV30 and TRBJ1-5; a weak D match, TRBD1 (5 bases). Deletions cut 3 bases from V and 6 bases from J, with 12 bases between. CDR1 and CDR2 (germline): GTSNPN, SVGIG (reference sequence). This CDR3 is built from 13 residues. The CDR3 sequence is CAWSAQGSQPQHF. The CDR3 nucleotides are TGTGCCTGGAGCGCCCAGGGAAGTCAGCCCCAGCATTTT. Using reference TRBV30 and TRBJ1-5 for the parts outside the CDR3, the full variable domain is SQTIHQWPATLVQPVGSPLSLECTVEGTSNPNLYWYRQAAGRGLQLLFYSVGIGQISSEVPQNLSASRPQDRQFILSSKKLLLSDSGFYLCAWSAQGSQPQHFGDGTRLSIL.

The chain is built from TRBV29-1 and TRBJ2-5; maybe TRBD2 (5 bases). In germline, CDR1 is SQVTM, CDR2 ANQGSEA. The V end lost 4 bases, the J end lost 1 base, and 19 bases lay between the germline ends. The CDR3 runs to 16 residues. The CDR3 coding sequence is TGCAGCGTTGGTTCGACACCCGAGAGGGCCCAAGAGACCCAGTACTTC. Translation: CSVGSTPERAQETQYF.

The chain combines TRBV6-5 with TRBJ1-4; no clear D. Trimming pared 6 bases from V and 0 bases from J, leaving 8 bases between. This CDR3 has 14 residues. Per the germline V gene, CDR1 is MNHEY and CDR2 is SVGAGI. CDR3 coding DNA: TGTGCCAGCAGACAGTTTGCAACTAATGAAAAACTGTTTTTT. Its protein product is CASRQFATNEKLFF.